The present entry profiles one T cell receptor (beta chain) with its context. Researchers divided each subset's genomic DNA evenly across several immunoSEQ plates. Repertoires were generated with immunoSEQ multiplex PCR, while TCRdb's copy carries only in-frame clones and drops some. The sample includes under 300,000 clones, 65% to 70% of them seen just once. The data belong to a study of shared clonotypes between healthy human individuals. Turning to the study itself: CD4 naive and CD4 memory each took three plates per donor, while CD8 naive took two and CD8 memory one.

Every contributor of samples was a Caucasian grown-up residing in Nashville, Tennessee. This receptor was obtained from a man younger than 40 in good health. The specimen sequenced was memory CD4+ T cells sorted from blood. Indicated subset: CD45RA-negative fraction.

The CDR3 sequence: CASSQELAHTDTQYF. As DNA, the CDR3 is TGTGCCAGCAGCCAAGAGCTAGCGCACACAGATACGCAGTATTTT. The V call is TRBV4-2, the J call TRBJ2-3; perhaps TRBD2 as D (6 bases). The CDR3 is 15 residues long. Germline CDR1 is LGHNA and CDR2 is YNFKEQ. V dropped 0 bases and J dropped 2 bases, with 9 bases sitting between them.